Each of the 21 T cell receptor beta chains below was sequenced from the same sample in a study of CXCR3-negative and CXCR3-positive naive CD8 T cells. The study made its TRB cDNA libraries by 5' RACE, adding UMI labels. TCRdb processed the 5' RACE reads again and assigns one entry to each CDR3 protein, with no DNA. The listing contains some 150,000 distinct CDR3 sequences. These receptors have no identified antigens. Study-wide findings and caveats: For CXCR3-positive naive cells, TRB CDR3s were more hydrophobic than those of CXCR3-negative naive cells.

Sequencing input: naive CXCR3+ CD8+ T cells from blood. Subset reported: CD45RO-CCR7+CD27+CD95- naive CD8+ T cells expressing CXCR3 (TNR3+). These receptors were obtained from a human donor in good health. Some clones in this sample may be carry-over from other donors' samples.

CDR3 in amino acids: CASSPDGGANLGELFF. This rearrangement joins TRBV4-3 to TRBJ2-2; as DNA is missing, the TRBD2 call by TCRdb cannot be tested. The germline CDR1 and CDR2 sequences are LGHNA and YSLEER. The CDR3 loop spans 16 amino acids.

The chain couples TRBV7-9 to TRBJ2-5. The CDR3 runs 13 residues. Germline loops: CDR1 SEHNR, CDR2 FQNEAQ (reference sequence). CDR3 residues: CASSQDTGETQYF.

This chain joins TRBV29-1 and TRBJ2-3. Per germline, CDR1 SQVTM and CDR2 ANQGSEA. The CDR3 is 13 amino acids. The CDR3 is CSVVRESTDTQYF.

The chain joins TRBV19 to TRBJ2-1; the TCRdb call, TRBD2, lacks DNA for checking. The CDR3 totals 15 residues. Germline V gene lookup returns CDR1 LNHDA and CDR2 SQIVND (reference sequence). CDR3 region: CASSIPSDLRGEQFF.

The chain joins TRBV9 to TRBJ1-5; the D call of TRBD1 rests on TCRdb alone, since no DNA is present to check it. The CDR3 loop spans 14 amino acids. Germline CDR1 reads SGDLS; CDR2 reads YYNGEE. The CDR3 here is CASSVSGDNQPQHF. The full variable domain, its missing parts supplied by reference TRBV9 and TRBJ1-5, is DSGVTQTPKHLITATGQRVTLRCSPRSGDLSVYWYQQSLDQGLQFLIQYYNGEERAKGNILERFSAQQFPDLHSELNLSSLELGDSALYFCASSVSGDNQPQHFGDGTRLSIL.

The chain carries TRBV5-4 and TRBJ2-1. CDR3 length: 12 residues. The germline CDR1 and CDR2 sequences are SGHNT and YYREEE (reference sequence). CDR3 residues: CASSITYNEQFF.

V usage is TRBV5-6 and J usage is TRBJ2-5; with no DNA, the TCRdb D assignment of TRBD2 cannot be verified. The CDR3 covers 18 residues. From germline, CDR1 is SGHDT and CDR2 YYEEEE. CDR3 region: CASTPLSGGPYSQETQYF.

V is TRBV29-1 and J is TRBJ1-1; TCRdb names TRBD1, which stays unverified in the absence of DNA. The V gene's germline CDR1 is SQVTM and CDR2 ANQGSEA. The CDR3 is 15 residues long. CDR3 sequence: CSVAGGRGQNTEGFF.

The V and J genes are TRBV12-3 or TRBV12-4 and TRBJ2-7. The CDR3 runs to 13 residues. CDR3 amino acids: CARSFDGAYEQYF.

CDR3 loop: CASSLMAAGGPDTQYF. The V call is TRBV5-4, the J call TRBJ2-3; TCRdb returns TRBD2, unconfirmable since there is no DNA. The CDR3 runs to 16 residues. Germline V gene data show CDR1 as SGHNT and CDR2 as YYREEE (reference sequence).

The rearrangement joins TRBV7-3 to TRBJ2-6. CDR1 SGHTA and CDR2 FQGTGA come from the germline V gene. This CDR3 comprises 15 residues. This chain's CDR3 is CASSLTGSGANVLTF.

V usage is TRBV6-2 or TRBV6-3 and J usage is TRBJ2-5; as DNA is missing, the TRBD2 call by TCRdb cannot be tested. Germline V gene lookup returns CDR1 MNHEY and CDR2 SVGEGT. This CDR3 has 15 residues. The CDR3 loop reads CASSSLADLQETQYF.

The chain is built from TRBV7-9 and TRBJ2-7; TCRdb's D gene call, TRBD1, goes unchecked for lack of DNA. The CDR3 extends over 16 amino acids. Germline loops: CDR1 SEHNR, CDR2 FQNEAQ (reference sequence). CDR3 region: CASSPVGGTASYEQYF.

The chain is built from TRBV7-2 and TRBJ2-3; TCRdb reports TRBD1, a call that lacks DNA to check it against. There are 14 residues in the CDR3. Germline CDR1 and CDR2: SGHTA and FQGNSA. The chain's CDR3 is CASRDSSSTDTQYF.

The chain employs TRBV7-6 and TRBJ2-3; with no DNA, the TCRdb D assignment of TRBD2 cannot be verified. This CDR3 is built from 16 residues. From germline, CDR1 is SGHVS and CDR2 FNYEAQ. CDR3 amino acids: CASSPILAGGTDTQYF.

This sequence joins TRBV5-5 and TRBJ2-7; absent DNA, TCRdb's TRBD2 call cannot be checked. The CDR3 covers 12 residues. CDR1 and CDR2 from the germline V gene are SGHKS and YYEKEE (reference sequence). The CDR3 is CASSTGQGGEYF.

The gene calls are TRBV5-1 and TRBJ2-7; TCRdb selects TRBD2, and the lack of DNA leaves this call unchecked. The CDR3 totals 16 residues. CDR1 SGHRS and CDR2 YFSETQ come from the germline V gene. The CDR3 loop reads CASSLPLAGDSYEQYF.

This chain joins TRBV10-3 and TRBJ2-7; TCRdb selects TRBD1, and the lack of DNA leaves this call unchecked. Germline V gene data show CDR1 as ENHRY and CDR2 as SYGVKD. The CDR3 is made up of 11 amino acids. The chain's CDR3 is CAISGGLEQYF.

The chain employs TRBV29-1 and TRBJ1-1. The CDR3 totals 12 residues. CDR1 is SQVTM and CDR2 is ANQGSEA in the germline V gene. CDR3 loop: CSVDGRSPEAFF.

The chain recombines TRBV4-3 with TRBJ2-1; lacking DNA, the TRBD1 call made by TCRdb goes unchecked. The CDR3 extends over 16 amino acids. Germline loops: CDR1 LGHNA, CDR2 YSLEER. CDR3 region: CASSQDTYPGDNEQFF.

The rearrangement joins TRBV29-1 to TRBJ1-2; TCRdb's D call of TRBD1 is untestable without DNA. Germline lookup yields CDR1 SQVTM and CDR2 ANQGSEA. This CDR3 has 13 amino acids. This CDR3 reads CSVVTGENYGYTF.